The 20 T cell receptor beta chains listed next were all sequenced from one sample in a study of response to subunit inactivated influenza vaccine. MiXCR, run by TCRdb on the RT-PCR reads, gives a single entry per CDR3 protein. Of approximately 700,000 distinct CDR3 sequences in the sample, more than 11% were seen once. Sequencing used PBMCs from blood, obtained 14 days before vaccination. Receptors were obtained from a man aged 45 to 65 who received an inactivated influenza vaccine.

This clonotype was seen a few times. The chain couples TRBV7-9 to TRBJ2-1, with D tentatively TRBD2 (6 bases). Germline V CDR1 and CDR2: SEHNR, FQNEAQ (reference sequence). This CDR3 is built from 16 residues. V shed 5 bases and J shed 4 bases, with 18 bases lying between them. CDR3 coding DNA: TGTGCCAGCAGCCGAAGACTGGCGGGGTATTACAATGAGCAGTTCTTC. Translation gives CASSRRLAGYYNEQFF.

This clonotype came up a few times. The chain combines TRBV7-9 with TRBJ2-3, with TRBD2 identical over 9 bases. V dropped 5 bases and J dropped 6; count of bases not matched to a gene: 12. Germline values: CDR1 SEHNR, CDR2 FQNEAQ (reference sequence). The CDR3 has 16 residues. The CDR3 region has the DNA TGTGCCAGCAGCGGCCCCCTGGCGGGGGGGCGGGATACGCAGTATTTT. It yields the protein CASSGPLAGGRDTQYF.

The genes are TRBV9 and TRBJ2-7; D is possibly TRBD2 (6 bases). The germline V gene encodes CDR1 SGDLS and CDR2 YYNGEE. Trimming removed 2 bases from V and 6 bases from J, with 15 bases in between. CDR3 length: 14 amino acids. CDR3 amino acids: CASSVTVGGGEQYF. CDR3 sequence (DNA): TGTGCCAGCAGCGTGACGGTGGGGGGAGGCGAGCAGTACTTC.

This rearrangement joins TRBV5-1 to TRBJ2-4; D gene uncertain. Germline CDR1 is SGHRS and CDR2 is YFSETQ. V dropped 0 bases and J dropped 8 bases, with 12 bases sitting between them. This CDR3 contains 14 residues. The CDR3 sequence: CASSLDFQKDIQYF. The CDR3 bases are TGCGCCAGCAGCTTGGATTTTCAGAAGGACATTCAGTACTTC.

The chain joins TRBV20-1 to TRBJ2-3, with a weak D call TRBD2 (6 bases). V was pared by 3 bases and J by 2 bases, with 18 bases between. The CDR3 length is 16 residues. Germline lookup yields CDR1 DFQATT and CDR2 SNEGSKA (reference sequence). The CDR3 bases are TGCAGTGCTAGTGAGATGAGGGACTTCCTCACAGATACGCAGTATTTT. Its protein product is CSASEMRDFLTDTQYF.

V is TRBV2 and J is TRBJ2-3; 12 bases line up with TRBD1. The germline V gene encodes CDR1 SNHLY and CDR2 FYNNEI. The ends lost 5 bases at V and 8 bases at J; junction bases unmatched: 8. The CDR3 is 15 amino acids. The CDR3 coding sequence is TGTGCCAGCAGTACGGGACAGGGGGCTATCGGTACGCAGTATTTT. This codes for CASSTGQGAIGTQYF.

The chain recombines TRBV5-6 with TRBJ2-5; TRBD1 or TRBD2 may be the D gene (5 bases each). Germline CDR1 is SGHDT and CDR2 is YYEEEE. This CDR3 comprises 15 residues. V lost 1 base and J 2 bases, leaving 12 bases between the germline ends. The CDR3 coding sequence is TGTGCCAGCAGCTTGTTGGGACGGACACAAGAGACCCAGTACTTC. Translating it yields CASSLLGRTQETQYF. Combining the CDR3 with reference TRBV5-6 and TRBJ2-5 gives the whole variable domain DAGVTQSPTHLIKTRGQQVTLRCSPKSGHDTVSWYQQALGQGPQFIFQYYEEEERQRGNFPDRFSGHQFPNYSSELNVNALLLGDSALYLCASSLLGRTQETQYFGPGTRLLVL.

This clonotype was counted at least ten times. V is TRBV3-1 and J is TRBJ2-1; D unclear. The CDR3 contains 16 residues. V lost 0 bases and J lost 0, with 9 bases in between. CDR1 is LGHDT, CDR2 YNNKEL, per germline (reference sequence). CDR3 residues: CASSQDVHRSYNEQFF. DNA of the CDR3: TGTGCCAGCAGCCAAGATGTCCACCGCTCCTACAATGAGCAGTTCTTC.

This chain connects TRBV6-6 to TRBJ2-7; weak D call: TRBD1 (6 bases). V was pared by 6 bases and J by 7 bases, with 19 bases between. This CDR3 has 14 amino acids. Germline assignment: CDR1 MNHNY and CDR2 SVGAGI (reference sequence). CDR3 DNA sequence: TGTGCCAGCAGCCGGGACATAATGGTGAGAGAGCAGTACTTC. Translating gives CASSRDIMVREQYF.

The rearrangement links TRBV5-1 to TRBJ2-2; weak D call: TRBD2 (5 bases). The CDR3 totals 15 residues. Germline assignment: CDR1 SGHRS and CDR2 YFSETQ. V was clipped by 3 bases and J by 0 bases, with 9 bases between them. The CDR3 loop reads CASSYWTANTGELFF. DNA of the CDR3: TGCGCCAGCAGCTATTGGACTGCGAACACCGGGGAGCTGTTTTTT.

The chain combines TRBV12-3 or TRBV12-4 with TRBJ2-1; weak D call: TRBD2 (6 bases). The CDR3 is 15 residues long. V lost 5 bases, J lost 6 bases, and 17 bases lay in between. CDR3 loop: CASSPWALGGNEQFF. DNA for the CDR3: TGTGCCAGCAGTCCGTGGGCCCTCGGGGGCAATGAGCAGTTCTTC.

The rearrangement links TRBV7-2 to TRBJ2-3; possibly TRBD2 for D (5 bases). This CDR3 is built from 15 residues. V lost 0 bases and J 5 bases, leaving 12 bases between the germline ends. CDR1 and CDR2 (germline): SGHTA, FQGNSA. The CDR3 bases are TGTGCCAGCAGCTTAGCTCCGGGATGGGGAGATACGCAGTATTTT. Its translation: CASSLAPGWGDTQYF.

V gene TRBV2 combines with J gene TRBJ2-1; perhaps TRBD1 as D (5 bases). Germline CDR1 and CDR2: SNHLY and FYNNEI. Trimming shortened V by 6 bases and J by 4 bases, and 13 bases separated the two germline ends. This CDR3 has 14 amino acids. The CDR3 sequence: CASRQDTQYNEQFF. For the CDR3, the DNA is TGTGCCAGCAGACAGGACACCCAATACAATGAGCAGTTCTTC.

The rearrangement uses TRBV4-2 and TRBJ2-5, with D perhaps matching TRBD2 (5 bases). Germline-derived CDR1 and CDR2 are LGHNA and YNFKEQ. V was trimmed by 2 bases and J by 5 bases, leaving 18 bases between them. The CDR3 loop spans 16 amino acids. In nucleotides, the CDR3 is TGTGCCAGCAGCCAAAACTCGTGGACTTCTGGTGAGACCCAGTACTTC. Translation gives CASSQNSWTSGETQYF.

This clonotype appeared a few times. The rearrangement uses TRBV6-1 and TRBJ1-2; D ambiguous. CDR1 is MNHNS and CDR2 is SASEGT in the germline V gene. The length of the CDR3 is 12 residues. V was shortened by 1 base and J by 6 bases, with 6 bases between the two germline ends. In nucleotides, the CDR3 is TGTGCCAGCAGTGAAGTAAAGAATGGCTACACCTTC. Protein product: CASSEVKNGYTF.

This clonotype was detected many times. This chain links TRBV9 with TRBJ2-3; D uncertain. Trimming stripped 10 bases from V and 1 base from J, with 4 bases between. CDR1 SGDLS and CDR2 YYNGEE come from the germline V gene. The CDR3 length is 10 residues. The CDR3 sequence is CAGRTDTQYF. The CDR3 DNA reads TGTGCCGGCCGCACAGATACGCAGTATTTT.

The chain is built from TRBV11-2 and TRBJ2-7; 7 bases map to TRBD2. Looked up from germline, CDR1 is SGHAT and CDR2 is FQNNGV. CDR3 size: 13 residues. J gave up 2 bases and V 5 bases, and 3 bases lay outside the gene matches. This chain's CDR3 is CASSIGTTYEQYF. The CDR3 DNA reads TGTGCCAGCAGCATCGGGACTACCTACGAGCAGTACTTC.

V is TRBV12-5 and J is TRBJ2-3; TRBD2 aligns across 14 bases. The CDR3 is made up of 20 amino acids. Germline values: CDR1 LGHNT, CDR2 FRNRAP. V dropped 4 bases and J dropped 1; count of bases not matched to a gene: 13. CDR3 protein: CASGYGTSGSWSDGTDTQYF. CDR3 coding DNA: TGTGCTAGTGGTTATGGGACTAGCGGGAGTTGGAGTGATGGCACAGATACGCAGTATTTT.

The CDR3 DNA reads TGCAGCGTTATGGCTGGCAATACGCAGTATTTT. Its translation: CSVMAGNTQYF. The genes are TRBV29-1 and TRBJ2-3; D gene ambiguous. Trimming stripped 5 bases from V and 7 bases from J, with 10 bases between. The CDR3 length is 11 residues. Germline V gives CDR1 SQVTM, CDR2 ANQGSEA.

This clonotype has ten or more counts. The chain joins TRBV5-1 to TRBJ2-7; TRBD2 agrees at 12 bases. The germline V gene encodes CDR1 SGHRS and CDR2 YFSETQ. The V and J ends lost 4 bases and 3 bases, in that order; junction bases with no gene match: 2. The CDR3 runs 14 residues. The CDR3 reads CASSLTSGSYEQYF. Written as DNA, the CDR3 is TGCGCCAGCAGCCTGACTAGCGGGAGCTACGAGCAGTACTTC.